This T cell receptor (beta chain) was documented in a study of T cell responses to AZD1222 COVID-19 vaccine. Concerning this clone itself: The target antigen is unknown.

The protocol was immunoSEQ multiplex PCR, while the TCRdb copy is restricted to in-frame clones and leaves out a portion. The data hold roughly 35,000 clones, with approximately 80% observed a single time. General study points: There were repertoire samples only from the period after the peak T cell response. It was only a handful of AZD1222 recipients who were seropositive at baseline.

The receptor comes from an adult who received the AZD1222 COVID-19 vaccine. Material: peripheral blood, obtained 28 days after the second AZD1222 dose.

The CDR3 DNA sequence: TGTGCCAGCAGCGTGGACAGGTACAATGAGCAGTTCTTC. Protein: CASSVDRYNEQFF. V gene TRBV11-2 combines with J gene TRBJ2-1, with 7 bases identical to TRBD1. The germline V gene encodes CDR1 SGHAT and CDR2 FQNNGV. The CDR3 spans 13 residues. Unmatched junction bases numbered 2, after V lost 5 bases and J lost 4 bases. Full variable domain (rest looked up from reference TRBV11-2 and TRBJ2-1): EAGVAQSPRYKIIEKRQSVAFWCNPISGHATLYWYQQILGQGPKLLIQFQNNGVVDDSQLPKDRFSAERLKGVDSTLKIQPAKLEDSAVYLCASSVDRYNEQFFGPGTRLTVL.